This is a list of T cell receptor beta chains from one sample in a study of T cell responses to AZD1222 COVID-19 vaccine. Here immunoSEQ multiplex PCR was the method, and the copy in TCRdb shows in-frame clones only, minus some. The top ten clones hold more than 9% of a sample with some 81,000 clones, about 90% of them seen once. The sample was peripheral blood, taken 28 days after the second AZD1222 dose. The receptors originated from an adult who received the AZD1222 COVID-19 vaccine. The CDR3 runs from the conserved cysteine through the conserved F or W. The D gene is left open where the match is weak. Clone size, where shown, is once, few, many, or a class for clones that have expanded.

j_call v_call d_call clone_size cdr3_nt cdr3_aa
TRBJ2-7 TRBV29-1 TRBD2 - TGCAGCGTTGCTCCCCGACTAGCGGAGATTGGTGAGCAGTACTTC CSVAPRLAEIGEQYF
TRBJ1-5 TRBV18 - once TGTGCCAGCTCACCAGACGTGATTAGCAATCAGCCCCAGCATTTT CASSPDVISNQPQHF
TRBJ1-5 TRBV21-1 - - TGTGCCAGCAGCATGACAGGTAATCAGCCCCAGCATTTT CASSMTGNQPQHF
TRBJ1-1 TRBV11-3 - - TGTGCCAGCAGCTTAGAAGTTTACACTGAAGCTTTCTTT CASSLEVYTEAFF
TRBJ2-1 TRBV6-5 TRBD2 - TGTGCCAGCAGTTCCCCGGGACTAGCAGGCGGGAATGAGCAGTTCTTC CASSSPGLAGGNEQFF
TRBJ2-2 TRBV7-8 - - TGTGCCAGCAGTTCATTTGCTGGTCCGCGCCTATTCACCGGGGAGCTGTTTTTT CASSSFAGPRLFTGELFF
TRBJ2-7 TRBV15 - - TGTGCCACCAGCAGGTCACCGGGACTCCGATCGGGTGAGCAGTACTTC CATSRSPGLRSGEQYF
TRBJ1-2 TRBV30 - - TGTGCCTGGGCTCTACTTTCGTCGGCGAATGGCTACACCTTC CAWALLSSANGYTF
TRBJ1-2 TRBV3-1/TRBV3-2 TRBD1 - TGTGCCAGCAGCCCGGACAGGAAATCTTCTGGCTACACCTTC CASSPDRKSSGYTF
TRBJ1-1 TRBV3-1/TRBV3-2 TRBD1 - TGTGCCAGCAGACAGGGGACGGTTGGTGAAGCTTTCTTT CASRQGTVGEAFF
TRBJ1-1 TRBV3-1/TRBV3-2 - - TGTGCCAGCAGTAGGCTAAGGGGCACTGAAGCTTTCTTT CASSRLRGTEAFF
TRBJ1-5 TRBV18 - few TGTGCCAGCTCGCCAGGAGATCAGCCCCAGCATTTT CASSPGDQPQHF
TRBJ2-7 TRBV28 - - TGTGCCAGCAGTGGGACCCGAGGCTCCTACGAGCAGTACTTC CASSGTRGSYEQYF
TRBJ2-7 TRBV5-5 TRBD2 - TGTGCCAGCAGCTTGGTAGGTAGCGGGAGCTACGAGCAGTACTTC CASSLVGSGSYEQYF
TRBJ1-4 TRBV5-4 - - TGTGCCAGCAGTACACAGGGTATTGATGAAAAACTGTTTTTT CASSTQGIDEKLFF
TRBJ2-7 TRBV5-1 - - TGCGCCAGCAGCCCAGGGGTAGTTTCCTACGAGCAGTACTTC CASSPGVVSYEQYF
TRBJ2-1 TRBV5-6 - once TGTGCCAGCAGCTTGGCGGGGCTCCTGTTGGGTGAGCAGTTCTTC CASSLAGLLLGEQFF
TRBJ2-2 TRBV25-1 - - TGTGCCAGCAGTGACGGCCCTCCTGGGAGTTACACCGGGGAGCTGTTTTTT CASSDGPPGSYTGELFF
TRBJ1-3 TRBV5-1 TRBD1 - TGCGCCAGCAGCTTGGAGGCAGGGGGCACTGGAAACACCATATATTTT CASSLEAGGTGNTIYF
TRBJ1-1 TRBV5-6 - - TGTGCCAGCAGTCTACCCCCGGGAGGGTCCGGGACTGAAGCTTTCTTT CASSLPPGGSGTEAFF